This TCR beta chain was obtained from a study of cytomegalovirus exposure and HLA in healthy donors. General observations from the study: CMV serostatus was the only immune exposure information that was available. Later analysis placed DRB1 highest and HLA-C lowest in TCR association rates, which differed by HLA locus. Later findings reportedly placed an Asian-associated ancestry cluster below the 666-donor mean for N-insertions. Association of a missense DCLRE1C variant with TCR beta V- and J-gene trimming was reported in a later analysis.

Comments on this clone: Its antigen is still unknown.

60 Vbeta and 13 Jbeta primers were used in PCR. Clones were read by immunoSEQ multiplex PCR, and TCRdb kept only the in-frame ones, dropping some. This sample has some 100,000 clones, with 75% to 90% found just once. V was clipped by 4 bases and J by 0 bases; unmatched bases: 6. The CDR3 spans 16 residues. CDR1 is LGHNA, CDR2 YNFKEQ, per germline. The TCR originated in a young man in good health and CMV-seronegative. The sequencing input was PBMCs. The chain carries TRBV4-2 and TRBJ2-4; TRBD1 aligns across 7 bases. CDR3 coding DNA: TGTGCCAGCAGCCTCGGACAGGAATTAGCCAAAAACATTCAGTACTTC. This translates into CASSLGQELAKNIQYF.